This record looks at one T cell receptor (beta chain) sequence and its context. The naive CD8 population came from CD45RO-negative cells selected for CCR7, without terminally differentiated effector memory CD45RA+ cells. Per the germline V gene, CDR1 is LNHNV and CDR2 is YYDKDF (reference sequence). Trimming cost V 5 bases and J 3 bases, with 14 bases left between them. CDR3 length equals 14 residues. The protocol was immunoSEQ multiplex PCR, while the TCRdb copy is restricted to in-frame clones and leaves out a portion. Of around 2,000,000 clones detected, about 94% appear once; the ten largest clones hold roughly 1%. The data are from a study of shared clonotypes between healthy human individuals.

The clonotype was recovered from a man between 18 and 35 years old in good health. The specimen was naive CD8+ T cells sorted from blood. The chain uses TRBV15 and TRBJ2-7; TRBD2 is a possible D gene (5 bases). This CDR3 reads CATSRGFADYEQYF. For the CDR3, the DNA is TGTGCCACCAGCCGGGGTTTCGCCGACTACGAGCAGTACTTC. The variable domain in full, with the rest retrieved from reference TRBV15 and TRBJ2-7, is DAMVIQNPRYQVTQFGKPVTLSCSQTLNHNVMYWYQQKSSQAPKLLFHYYDKDFNNEADTPDNFQSRRPNTSFCFLDIRSPGLGDTAMYLCATSRGFADYEQYFGPGTRLTVT.